The clone carrying this T cell receptor (beta chain) was detected once. Some clones are missing from TCRdb's copy, which holds only in-frame ones; the method was immunoSEQ multiplex PCR. Of around 24,000 clones listed, 96% were seen once; the top ten hold 0.15% to 0.2%. Per germline, CDR1 SGHDT and CDR2 YYEEEE. Trimming cost V 1 base and J 3 bases, with 7 bases left between them. This CDR3 region has 14 residues. Sorting defined conventional CD4 T cells as CD4+CD127+. These data come from a study of B cell selection in AIRE deficiency. The sequence was collected from a human donor in good health. The chain employs TRBV5-6 and TRBJ1-4; D remains unclear. The material sequenced was CD4+CD127+ conventional T cells sorted from PBMCs. CDR3 nucleotides: TGTGCCAGCAGCTTGCAGGCCTCTAATGAAAAACTGTTTTTT. Translated, it gives CASSLQASNEKLFF.